The 26 T cell receptor beta chains reported below all come from one sample, sequenced in a study of cytomegalovirus exposure and HLA in healthy donors. Libraries were prepared by immunoSEQ multiplex PCR; TCRdb keeps only in-frame clonotypes and omits some of them. The sample includes approximately 230,000 clones, roughly 87% of them seen just once. Sequencing was done on a sample of PBMCs. These receptors all come from a man between 18 and 35 years old in good health and CMV-seropositive.

Concerning this clone: A junction boundary mismatches the germline segment, possibly from a read error. This sequence joins TRBV7-9 and TRBJ1-2; 9 nucleotides match TRBD1. Germline-derived CDR1 and CDR2 are SEHNR and FQNEAQ (reference sequence). The CDR3 contains 13 residues. DNA of the CDR3: TGTGCCAGCAGCTTATTACTGGGACAGGGAGGATTATTC. Residues: CASSLLLGQGGLF. Together with reference TRBV7-9 and TRBJ1-2, the CDR3 gives the full variable domain: DTGVSQNPRHKITKRGQNVTFRCDPISEHNRLYWYRQTLGQGPEFLTYFQNEAQLEKSRLLSDRFSAERPKGSFSTLEIQRTEQGDSAMYLCASSLLLGQGGLFGSGTRLTVV.

In this sample, this clone turned up once. The chain uses TRBV4-1 and TRBJ2-5, with 7 bases identical to TRBD2. There are 15 residues in the CDR3. The V gene's germline CDR1 is MGHRA and CDR2 YSYEKL. V was pared by 1 base and J by 4 bases, with 6 bases of the junction left unmatched. The CDR3: CASSQVARESETQYF. CDR3 bases: TGCGCCAGCAGCCAAGTCGCGCGGGAGTCAGAGACCCAGTACTTC.

The chain has TRBV5-4 and TRBJ2-7; the match to TRBD2 covers 8 bases. Trimming at V came to 4 bases and at J to 1 base, leaving 10 bases not matched to a gene. The CDR3 length is 16 residues. Germline CDR1 and CDR2: SGHNT and YYREEE (reference sequence). The CDR3 DNA sequence: TGTGCCAGCAGCCCTGGTACTAGCGGCTCTTCCTACGAGCAGTACTTC. The encoded protein is CASSPGTSGSSYEQYF.

The CDR3 DNA reads as TGTGCCAGCAGCTTATTACCCACCCCGGGCACCGGGGAGCTGTTTTTT. This codes for CASSLLPTPGTGELFF. The rearrangement links TRBV7-9 to TRBJ2-2; D unclear. Between the trimmed V and J ends, which lost 2 bases and 4 bases, there was a span of 14 bases. Germline V lookup: CDR1 SEHNR, CDR2 FQNEAQ (reference sequence). The CDR3 covers 16 residues. The full variable domain, in which reference TRBV7-9 and TRBJ2-2 provide the parts outside the CDR3, is DTGVSQNPRHKITKRGQNVTFRCDPISEHNRLYWYRQTLGQGPEFLTYFQNEAQLEKSRLLSDRFSAERPKGSFSTLEIQRTEQGDSAMYLCASSLLPTPGTGELFFGEGSRLTVL.

The rearrangement uses TRBV30 and TRBJ1-4; D remains ambiguous. Trimming pared 5 bases from V and 8 bases from J, leaving 12 bases between. This CDR3 has 12 amino acids. Germline lookup yields CDR1 GTSNPN and CDR2 SVGIG (reference sequence). CDR3 loop: CAWSVGLEKLFF. DNA for the CDR3: TGTGCCTGGTCCGTGGGCCTGGAAAAACTGTTTTTT.

J is TRBJ2-7 and V is TRBV6-1, with 7 bases fitting TRBD2. The CDR3 has 14 residues. The junction had 6 bases not matched to a gene; V was cut back by 7 bases and J by 0 bases. The germline CDR1 and CDR2 sequences are MNHNS and SASEGT. The CDR3 sequence is CASTELANSYEQYF. The DNA for the CDR3 is TGTGCCAGCACCGAACTAGCGAACTCCTACGAGCAGTACTTC.

This clone came up a few times. The rearrangement joins TRBV27 to TRBJ2-3; the D is unclear. CDR3 length: 15 residues. The V gene's germline CDR1 is MNHEY and CDR2 SMNVEV (reference sequence). With 2 bases removed from V and 4 bases from J, the gap between germline ends came to 13 bases. CDR3 sequence reads: CASSLDSFGPDTQYF. CDR3 nucleotides: TGTGCCAGCAGTTTAGACTCCTTCGGTCCAGATACGCAGTATTTT.

The gene calls are TRBV7-9 and TRBJ2-2; 8 bases are shared with TRBD1. Germline lookup yields CDR1 SEHNR and CDR2 FQNEAQ (reference sequence). Trimming removed 5 bases from V and 7 bases from J; junction bases left unmatched: 6. The CDR3 loop spans 14 amino acids. The CDR3, as DNA: TGTGCCAGCAGCGGACAGGGAATAGGCGGGGAGCTGTTTTTT. Encoded protein: CASSGQGIGGELFF.

The V and J genes are TRBV5-1 and TRBJ1-4; D is ambiguous. The CDR3 has 14 residues. V lost 3 bases to trimming and J lost 7 bases, with 13 bases between them. The germline V gene encodes CDR1 SGHRS and CDR2 YFSETQ. The CDR3 coding sequence is TGCGCCAGCAGCTCGGATCAAGGAACTGAAAAACTGTTTTTT. Translation gives CASSSDQGTEKLFF.

The chain employs TRBV5-1 and TRBJ2-3; D is perhaps TRBD1 or TRBD2 (5 bases each). The CDR3 is made up of 15 amino acids. V dropped 0 bases and J dropped 1 base, with 9 bases sitting between them. The germline CDR1 and CDR2 sequences are SGHRS and YFSETQ. CDR3 nucleotides: TGCGCCAGCAGCTTGGCGCAGGGACGCACAGATACGCAGTATTTT. Translating it yields CASSLAQGRTDTQYF.

The CDR3 region is CASSLRSGRSYNEQFF. In nucleotides, the CDR3 is TGTGCCAGCAGCCTTCGCAGCGGGAGGTCCTACAATGAGCAGTTCTTC. This rearrangement joins TRBV7-2 to TRBJ2-1, with 9 positions matching TRBD2. CDR1 is SGHTA, CDR2 FQGNSA, per germline. The CDR3 covers 16 residues. V lost 5 bases to trimming and J lost 1 base; unmatched junction nucleotides: 6.

This clone was recorded a few times. The genes are TRBV11-2 and TRBJ2-7; D is perhaps TRBD2 (5 bases). The CDR3 extends over 13 amino acids. Trimming stripped 6 bases from V and 2 bases from J, with 11 bases between. CDR1 is SGHAT, CDR2 FQNNGV, per germline. The CDR3 bases are TGTGCCAGCAGATACACCGGGGCCTACGAGCAGTACTTC. This translates into CASRYTGAYEQYF.

The genes are TRBV30 and TRBJ1-1; D gene unclear. Germline V gene data show CDR1 as GTSNPN and CDR2 as SVGIG (reference sequence). This CDR3 contains 11 residues. V was clipped by 2 bases and J by 5 bases, with 6 bases between them. For the CDR3, the DNA is TGTGCCTGGAGTCTGGGGACTGAAGCTTTCTTT. Translated, it gives CAWSLGTEAFF.

The V call is TRBV28, the J call TRBJ1-1; the match to TRBD1 covers 7 bases. The CDR3 loop spans 16 amino acids. Germline CDR1 MDHEN, CDR2 SYDVKM. V shed 4 bases and J 5 bases; nucleotides not matched to a gene: 13. CDR3 in DNA: TGTGCCAGCAGTTCAGAATTGGGCAGGGGGAGGACTGAAGCTTTCTTT. This codes for CASSSELGRGRTEAFF.

The chain employs TRBV11-3 and TRBJ2-2; 7 bases are shared with TRBD1. CDR3 length: 16 residues. CDR1 and CDR2 (germline): SGHNT, YENEEA. The ends lost 2 bases at V and 6 bases at J; junction bases unmatched: 9. The CDR3 reads CASSLRRQGRAGELFF. The CDR3 DNA sequence: TGTGCCAGCAGCTTACGACGACAGGGTCGGGCCGGGGAGCTGTTTTTT.

The chain uses TRBV10-3 and TRBJ2-1, with 7 bases fitting TRBD1. J gave up 4 bases and V 2 bases, and 5 bases lay outside the gene matches. Per germline, CDR1 ENHRY and CDR2 SYGVKD. This CDR3 is built from 15 residues. This CDR3 is CAISEALGQYNEQFF. For the CDR3, the DNA is TGTGCCATCAGTGAGGCCCTGGGACAGTACAATGAGCAGTTCTTC.

This rearrangement joins TRBV28 to TRBJ1-5; 9 bases match TRBD1. Germline CDR1 reads MDHEN; CDR2 reads SYDVKM. Unmatched junction bases numbered 8, after V lost 8 bases and J lost 6 bases. The CDR3 runs to 14 residues. CDR3 residues: CASRQGENVQPQHF. CDR3 sequence (DNA): TGTGCCAGCCGACAGGGGGAGAATGTTCAGCCCCAGCATTTT.

The chain uses TRBV27 and TRBJ2-1; 10 bases line up with TRBD1. Losses at the gene ends were 4 bases for V and 3 bases for J; bases not matched to a gene: 6. This CDR3 has 16 residues. In germline, CDR1 is MNHEY, CDR2 SMNVEV (reference sequence). Written as DNA, the CDR3 is TGTGCCAGCAGTTCCCTAAGGGACAGGGGCTACAATGAGCAGTTCTTC. Protein product: CASSSLRDRGYNEQFF.

This clone has just one count. The V gene is TRBV27, the J gene TRBJ2-1, with D tentatively TRBD2 (6 bases). Germline assignment: CDR1 MNHEY and CDR2 SMNVEV (reference sequence). The CDR3 spans 16 residues. V was clipped by 5 bases and J by 0 bases, with 14 bases between them. As DNA, the CDR3 is TGTGCCAGCAGTCTCCGGACTACCCCCTCCTACAATGAGCAGTTCTTC. It codes for CASSLRTTPSYNEQFF.

CDR3 bases: TGTGCCAGCAGCGCCTCCGGACTAGCGGGTTTCTACGAGCAGTACTTC. The encoded protein is CASSASGLAGFYEQYF. The genes are TRBV11-2 and TRBJ2-7, with 11 nucleotides matching TRBD2. The CDR3 spans 16 residues. Per germline, CDR1 SGHAT and CDR2 FQNNGV. Losses at the gene ends were 5 bases for V and 3 bases for J; bases not matched to a gene: 9.

The chain recombines TRBV4-1 with TRBJ2-3; D perhaps matches TRBD2 (5 bases). CDR1 is MGHRA and CDR2 is YSYEKL in the germline V gene. The CDR3 is 16 amino acids. V lost 0 bases to trimming and J lost 6 bases, with 16 bases between them. The CDR3 sequence: CASSQDVGVEYDTQYF. The CDR3 DNA sequence: TGCGCCAGCAGCCAAGATGTGGGAGTGGAATACGATACGCAGTATTTT.

This chain connects TRBV5-1 to TRBJ2-7; 14 positions match TRBD2. J was trimmed by 5 bases and V by 3 bases; bases with no gene match: 4. The germline CDR1 and CDR2 sequences are SGHRS and YFSETQ. The CDR3 consists of 15 residues. The CDR3: CASSSGTSGSDEQYF. The CDR3 bases are TGCGCCAGCAGCTCGGGGACTAGCGGGAGCGACGAGCAGTACTTC. The whole variable domain, remainder taken from reference TRBV5-1 and TRBJ2-7, is KAGVTQTPRYLIKTRGQQVTLSCSPISGHRSVSWYQQTPGQGLQFLFEYFSETQRNKGNFPGRFSGRQFSNSRSEMNVSTLELGDSALYLCASSSGTSGSDEQYFGPGTRLTVT.

CDR3 DNA sequence: TGTGCCAGCAGCTTGGGGCGGGAGGGCGAGACCCAGTACTTC. It codes for CASSLGREGETQYF. The V call is TRBV7-9, the J call TRBJ2-5; TRBD2 matches at 9 bases. Germline lookup yields CDR1 SEHNR and CDR2 FQNEAQ (reference sequence). CDR3 length: 14 residues. The V segment lost 3 bases and the J segment 5 bases; nucleotides outside the gene matches: 4.

The chain couples TRBV19 to TRBJ2-1, with D hard to call. The CDR3 has 14 amino acids. Trimming took off 6 bases at V and 4 bases at J, with 13 bases between the two ends. Germline assignment: CDR1 LNHDA and CDR2 SQIVND (reference sequence). The CDR3 DNA follows: TGTGCCAGTAGGGAGAGGCCCAGTTACAATGAGCAGTTCTTC. Its translation: CASRERPSYNEQFF.

CDR3 protein: CASSLASGRARGTDTQYF. CDR3 DNA: TGTGCCAGCAGCTTGGCTAGCGGGAGGGCCCGGGGCACAGATACGCAGTATTTT. This rearrangement joins TRBV7-3 to TRBJ2-3; 12 nucleotides agree with TRBD2. Germline V gives CDR1 SGHTA, CDR2 FQGTGA. V was clipped by 3 bases and J by 1 base; unmatched bases: 8. This CDR3 is 18 amino acids long.

This rearrangement joins TRBV4-1 to TRBJ2-7; a weak D match, TRBD1 (5 bases). CDR3 length equals 11 residues. Germline-derived CDR1 and CDR2 are MGHRA and YSYEKL. The V and J ends lost 4 bases and 6 bases respectively, with 7 bases between them. The CDR3 loop is CASSRDSEQYF. For the CDR3, the DNA is TGCGCCAGCAGCCGAGACAGCGAGCAGTACTTC.